This passage covers 17 T cell receptor beta chains from one sample sequenced in a study of CD8+ T cells in alopecia areata (dated by TCRdb to the late 2010s). Libraries were built with the immunoSEQ multiplex PCR assay. To provide template for TCR sequencing, every sample had RNA extracted and reverse transcribed into cDNA. TCRdb took this table from immuneACCESS and kept in-frame rearrangements with V and J called. Such tables lack part of the clones; where checked against another copy, unresolved V genes explain under half of the gap, and the rest is unexplained. This sample is represented by 150,000 or so clones; 86% of them were singletons. Of the sample, roughly 13% is held by the ten largest clones. What the time point label conveys for this sample: less than five weeks on oral tofacitinib. This specimen's treatment or condition label, interpreted: oral pan-JAK inhibitor, 5-10 mg twice daily.

The sequencing used CD8+ T cells sorted from blood, collected at week 4, from a patient treated with tofacitinib. These receptors originate from a human donor with alopecia areata.

The chain carries TRBV5-4 and TRBJ2-3, with D unresolved. The CDR3 runs to 14 residues. CDR1 and CDR2 from the germline V gene are SGHNT and YYREEE (reference sequence). Between the trimmed V and J ends, which lost 3 bases and 3 bases, there was a span of 11 bases. Here the CDR3 reads CASSSETKTDTQYF. The CDR3 nucleotides are TGTGCCAGCAGCTCAGAAACTAAGACAGATACGCAGTATTTT.

The count of this clone is one. The same CDR3 is also encoded by other DNA sequences in this sample. The gene calls are TRBV9 and TRBJ1-6, with D unclear. V lost 7 bases to trimming and J lost 9 bases, with 2 bases between them. The CDR3 contains 9 residues. Germline V lookup: CDR1 SGDLS, CDR2 YYNGEE. In DNA form, the CDR3 reads TGTGCCAGCGGTTCACCCCTCCACTTT. Amino acids: CASGSPLHF.

The table lists this clone with a few counts. J is TRBJ2-3 and V is TRBV30, with 9 positions matching TRBD2. There are 17 residues in the CDR3. V was clipped by 1 base and J by 2 bases; unmatched bases: 10. Germline-derived CDR1 and CDR2 are GTSNPN and SVGIG (reference sequence). The CDR3, as DNA: TGTGCCTGGAGTGGCCTCGGGGCTAGCGGGAACACAGATACGCAGTATTTT. It translates to CAWSGLGASGNTDTQYF.

Remarks on this clone: This specimen includes other DNA sequences encoding the same CDR3. The rearrangement uses TRBV29-1 and TRBJ1-2; a possible D gene is TRBD1 (5 bases). Germline V gives CDR1 SQVTM, CDR2 ANQGSEA. V lost 2 bases to trimming and J lost 5 bases, with 9 bases between them. This CDR3 has 12 amino acids. The CDR3 loop reads CSVENQGYGYTF. As DNA, the CDR3 is TGCAGCGTTGAAAACCAGGGATATGGCTACACCTTC.

The rearrangement joins TRBV29-1 to TRBJ1-4, with D tentatively TRBD1 (5 bases). The V end lost 6 bases, the J end lost 0 bases, and 14 bases lay between the germline ends. Germline loops: CDR1 SQVTM, CDR2 ANQGSEA. The CDR3 runs 15 residues. The CDR3: CSVRGDRATNEKLFF. The DNA for the CDR3 is TGCAGCGTGAGGGGCGACAGAGCAACTAATGAAAAACTGTTTTTT.

The chain links TRBV7-9 to TRBJ2-1, with D perhaps given as TRBD1 or TRBD2 (5 bases each). Germline lookup yields CDR1 SEHNR and CDR2 FQNEAQ (reference sequence). This CDR3 is built from 14 residues. V gave up 1 base and J gave up 5 bases, with 9 bases separating them. CDR3: CASSLVLGDNEQFF. DNA of the CDR3: TGTGCCAGCAGCTTAGTCTTGGGGGACAATGAGCAGTTCTTC.

The genes are TRBV7-9 and TRBJ2-7; perhaps TRBD1 as D (6 bases). Trimming cost V 0 bases and J 0 bases, with 9 bases left between them. Germline V gives CDR1 SEHNR, CDR2 FQNEAQ (reference sequence). CDR3 length: 15 residues. The CDR3 sequence: CASSLAWDTSYEQYF. CDR3 coding DNA: TGTGCCAGCAGCTTAGCGTGGGACACCTCCTACGAGCAGTACTTC.

The chain joins TRBV5-4 to TRBJ2-1; a possible D gene is TRBD1 (6 bases). The CDR3 runs to 12 residues. V lost 5 bases, J lost 8 bases, and 11 bases lay in between. Germline CDR1 is SGHNT and CDR2 is YYREEE (reference sequence). The CDR3, as DNA: TGTGCCAGCAGTTTCGCAGGGGATGAGCAGTTCTTC. Protein: CASSFAGDEQFF.

This chain uses TRBV2 with TRBJ1-5; TRBD1 aligns across 9 bases. There are 16 residues in the CDR3. Germline loops: CDR1 SNHLY, CDR2 FYNNEI. V was pared by 3 bases and J by 5 bases, with 8 bases of the junction left unmatched. The CDR3 DNA sequence: TGTGCCAGCAGTGAGGGCCATACAGGGGGCGATCAGCCCCAGCATTTT. Translated, it gives CASSEGHTGGDQPQHF. Variable domain in full (rest from reference TRBV2 and TRBJ1-5): EPEVTQTPSHQVTQMGQEVILRCVPISNHLYFYWYRQILGQKVEFLVSFYNNEISEKSEIFDDQFSVERPDGSNFTLKIRSTKLEDSAMYFCASSEGHTGGDQPQHFGDGTRLSIL.

V usage is TRBV2 and J usage is TRBJ2-3; 7 bases map to TRBD2. Trimming took 9 bases from V and 8 from J; bases not matched to a gene: 14. The CDR3 is 14 residues long. The germline CDR1 and CDR2 sequences are SNHLY and FYNNEI. CDR3 loop: CASSGTMDVGTQYF. The CDR3 region has the DNA TGTGCCAGTTCCGGGACTATGGACGTCGGTACGCAGTATTTT. Variable domain in full (rest from reference TRBV2 and TRBJ2-3): EPEVTQTPSHQVTQMGQEVILRCVPISNHLYFYWYRQILGQKVEFLVSFYNNEISEKSEIFDDQFSVERPDGSNFTLKIRSTKLEDSAMYFCASSGTMDVGTQYFGPGTRLTVL.

This chain connects TRBV4-1 to TRBJ2-3; 8 bases match TRBD2. V lost 4 bases, J lost 0 bases, and 3 bases stayed unmatched. CDR1 and CDR2 from the germline V gene are MGHRA and YSYEKL. The CDR3 totals 15 residues. CDR3 nucleotides: TGCGCCAGCAGCCTCACTAGCGGAAGCACAGATACGCAGTATTTT. Protein product: CASSLTSGSTDTQYF.

The chain links TRBV7-2 to TRBJ1-1; the match to TRBD1 covers 7 bases. Germline V CDR1 and CDR2: SGHTA, FQGNSA. CDR3 length: 17 residues. Germline trimming cut 5 bases from V and 0 bases from J; bases unmatched to any gene: 12. The CDR3: CASSLSPGQRMNTEAFF. As DNA, the CDR3 is TGTGCCAGCAGCCTCTCCCCGGGACAGCGAATGAACACTGAAGCTTTCTTT.

The chain has TRBV10-3 and TRBJ2-1; TRBD2 matches 8 bases. The CDR3 runs 16 residues. Germline CDR1 and CDR2: ENHRY and SYGVKD. The junction had 9 bases not matched to a gene; V was cut back by 6 bases and J by 2 bases. The CDR3 DNA reads TGTGCCATCAGCCCCACTAGCGGACTAACCTACAATGAGCAGTTCTTC. Amino acid sequence: CAISPTSGLTYNEQFF.

V usage is TRBV5-1 and J usage is TRBJ2-7; 12 nucleotides agree with TRBD1. This CDR3 is 14 amino acids long. Trimming took 4 bases from V and 5 from J; bases not matched to a gene: 4. The V gene's germline CDR1 is SGHRS and CDR2 YFSETQ. CDR3 region: CASSKGQGADEQYF. The CDR3 DNA reads as TGCGCCAGCAGCAAGGGACAGGGGGCGGACGAGCAGTACTTC.

The chain links TRBV4-1 to TRBJ2-1; 9 bases are shared with TRBD2. Per the germline V gene, CDR1 is MGHRA and CDR2 is YSYEKL. J was trimmed by 2 bases and V by 0 bases; bases with no gene match: 5. The CDR3 is made up of 17 amino acids. The CDR3 region is CASSQDRRLAAYNEQFF. The DNA for the CDR3 is TGCGCCAGCAGCCAAGATCGGAGACTAGCGGCCTACAATGAGCAGTTCTTC.

The rearrangement uses TRBV6-5 and TRBJ2-2; D may be TRBD1 (5 bases). CDR1 and CDR2 (germline): MNHEY, SVGAGI. The CDR3 totals 13 residues. V lost 2 bases, J lost 6 bases, and 7 bases lay in between. CDR3 region: CASSYARAGELFF. As DNA, the CDR3 is TGTGCCAGCAGTTACGCCAGGGCCGGGGAGCTGTTTTTT.

The chain employs TRBV7-9 and TRBJ2-5; D possibly corresponds to TRBD1 (6 bases). This CDR3 contains 17 residues. The germline V gene has CDR1 SEHNR and CDR2 FQNEAQ (reference sequence). V was trimmed by 2 bases and J by 1 base, leaving 17 bases between them. CDR3 bases: TGTGCCAGCAGCTTATCCTCACAGGGTACCATCCAAGAGACCCAGTACTTC. Amino acids: CASSLSSQGTIQETQYF.